This TCR beta chain originates from a study of siplizumab effects on memory and regulatory T cells. Measured with immunoSEQ multiplex PCR; TCRdb has only the in-frame clones, and not every one. The sample has about 100,000 clones, about 94% seen once; the top ten hold roughly 1%. Trimming cost V 8 bases and J 6 bases, with 16 bases left between them. Germline loops: CDR1 MNHNS, CDR2 SASEGT. This CDR3 comprises 13 residues. The gene calls are TRBV6-1 and TRBJ2-5; a possible D gene is TRBD2 (5 bases). The sample consisted of CD4+ T cells sorted from blood. The clonotype comes from a human donor in good health. The CDR3 region has the DNA TGTGCCAGCTTCGACTACATTGTGCAGACCCAGTACTTC. Translation gives CASFDYIVQTQYF.